This T cell receptor (beta chain) was obtained from a study of cytomegalovirus exposure and HLA in healthy donors. Study-wide points: Earlier analysis found most TCR beta V segments productive about 87% or about 30% of the time. Analysis performed later found more than 15,000 TCR beta sequences associated with HLA alleles at 0.05 false discovery rate.

In the case of this clone: Its antigen is undetermined.

Healthy bone marrow donors formed the donor group. Each donor was nominally healthy when sampled (though unrecorded immune exposures were likely). With 60 Vbeta and 13 Jbeta primers, the PCR was carried out. The protocol was immunoSEQ multiplex PCR, while the TCRdb copy is restricted to in-frame clones and leaves out a portion. Seen here are 80,000 to 100,000 clones, approximately 71% observed once, and the top ten hold roughly 15%. Sequenced: PBMCs. The receptor comes from a woman between 18 and 29 years old in good health and CMV-seropositive.

The CDR3 region has the DNA TGCGCCAGCAGCACGGGGACACCTATCCAAGAGACCCAGTACTTC. It encodes CASSTGTPIQETQYF. The rearrangement links TRBV5-1 to TRBJ2-5; D is perhaps TRBD1 (6 bases). The CDR3 totals 15 residues. V lost 4 bases and J 1 base, leaving 14 bases between the germline ends. Germline assignment: CDR1 SGHRS and CDR2 YFSETQ.